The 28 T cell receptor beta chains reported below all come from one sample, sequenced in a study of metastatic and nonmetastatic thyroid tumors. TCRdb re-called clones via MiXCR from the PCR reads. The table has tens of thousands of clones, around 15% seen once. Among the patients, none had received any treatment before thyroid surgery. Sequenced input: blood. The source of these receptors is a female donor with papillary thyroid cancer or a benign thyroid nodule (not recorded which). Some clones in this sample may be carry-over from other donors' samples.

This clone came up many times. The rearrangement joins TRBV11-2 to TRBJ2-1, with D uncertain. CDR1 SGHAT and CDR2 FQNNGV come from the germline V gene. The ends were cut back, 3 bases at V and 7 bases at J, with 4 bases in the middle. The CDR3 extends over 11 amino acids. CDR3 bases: TGTGCCAGCAGCTTGCAAAATGAGCAGTTCTTC. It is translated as CASSLQNEQFF.

CDR3: CASREIRGLAGENNEQFF. The CDR3 bases are TGTGCCAGCAGGGAAATCCGGGGACTAGCGGGAGAGAACAATGAGCAGTTCTTC. The chain employs TRBV5-4 and TRBJ2-1, with TRBD2 matching over 14 bases. Losses at the gene ends were 5 bases for V and 5 bases for J; bases not matched to a gene: 12. The CDR3 sequence is 18 residues long. Germline V gene sequence: CDR1 SGHNT, CDR2 YYREEE (reference sequence).

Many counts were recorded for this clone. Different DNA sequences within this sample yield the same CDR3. The CDR3 nucleotides read TGTGCCAGCAGTTCCCGGGACAGGAGTAATGAAAAACTGTTTTTT. This sequence encodes CASSSRDRSNEKLFF. The chain combines TRBV12-3 or TRBV12-4 with TRBJ1-4; 8 bases agree with TRBD1. The V gene end was trimmed by 4 bases and the J gene end by 4 bases; junction bases not matched to a gene: 5. The CDR3 runs 15 residues.

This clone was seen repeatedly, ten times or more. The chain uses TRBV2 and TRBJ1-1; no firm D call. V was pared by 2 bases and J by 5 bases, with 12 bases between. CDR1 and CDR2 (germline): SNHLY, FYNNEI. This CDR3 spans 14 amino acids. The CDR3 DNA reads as TGTGCCAGCAGTGAACCCATGACTGTTACTGAAGCTTTCTTT. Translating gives CASSEPMTVTEAFF.

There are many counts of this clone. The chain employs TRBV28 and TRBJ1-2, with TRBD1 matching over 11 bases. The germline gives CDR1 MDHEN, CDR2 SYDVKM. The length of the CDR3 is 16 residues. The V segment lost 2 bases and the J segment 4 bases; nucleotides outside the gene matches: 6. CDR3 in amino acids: CASSLTGTGGSYGYTF. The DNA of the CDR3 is TGTGCCAGCAGTTTAACCGGGACAGGGGGATCCTATGGCTACACCTTC.

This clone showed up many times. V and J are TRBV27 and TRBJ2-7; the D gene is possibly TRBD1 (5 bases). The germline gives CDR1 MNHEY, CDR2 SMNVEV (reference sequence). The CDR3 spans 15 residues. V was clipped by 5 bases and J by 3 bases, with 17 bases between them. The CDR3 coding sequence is TGTGCCAGCAGTAATCGCCAGGGTGGTCGCTACGAGCAGTACTTC. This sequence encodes CASSNRQGGRYEQYF.

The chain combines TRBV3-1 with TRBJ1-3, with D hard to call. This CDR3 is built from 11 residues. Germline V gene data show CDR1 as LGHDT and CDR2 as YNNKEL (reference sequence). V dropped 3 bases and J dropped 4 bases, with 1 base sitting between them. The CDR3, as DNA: TGTGCCAGCAGCCAGGGAAACACCATATATTTT. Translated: CASSQGNTIYF.

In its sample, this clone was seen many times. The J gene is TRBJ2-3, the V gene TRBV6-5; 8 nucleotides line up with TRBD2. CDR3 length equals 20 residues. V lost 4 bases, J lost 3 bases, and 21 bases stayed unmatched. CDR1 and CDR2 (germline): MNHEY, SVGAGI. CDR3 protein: CASSSQKLAETTRMTDTQYF. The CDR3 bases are TGTGCCAGCAGTTCCCAAAAACTAGCGGAAACAACAAGGATGACAGATACGCAGTATTTT.

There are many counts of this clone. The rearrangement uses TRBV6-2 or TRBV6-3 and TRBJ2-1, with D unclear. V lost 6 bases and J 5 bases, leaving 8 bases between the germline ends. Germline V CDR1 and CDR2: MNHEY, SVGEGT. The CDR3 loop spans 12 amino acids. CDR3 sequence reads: CASRRLDNEQFF. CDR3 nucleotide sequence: TGTGCCAGCAGACGACTCGACAATGAGCAGTTCTTC.

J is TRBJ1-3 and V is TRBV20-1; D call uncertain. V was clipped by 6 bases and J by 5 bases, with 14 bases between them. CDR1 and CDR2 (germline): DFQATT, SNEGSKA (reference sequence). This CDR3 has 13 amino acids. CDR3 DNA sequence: TGCAGTGCCTCCCGGGCGCCACGAAACACCATATATTTT. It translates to CSASRAPRNTIYF.

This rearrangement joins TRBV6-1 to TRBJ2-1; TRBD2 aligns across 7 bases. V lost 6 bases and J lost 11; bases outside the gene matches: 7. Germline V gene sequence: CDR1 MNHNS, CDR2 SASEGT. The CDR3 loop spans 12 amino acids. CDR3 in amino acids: CASSRAGLKQFF. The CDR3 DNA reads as TGTGCCAGCAGCCGAGCGGGGCTAAAGCAGTTCTTC.

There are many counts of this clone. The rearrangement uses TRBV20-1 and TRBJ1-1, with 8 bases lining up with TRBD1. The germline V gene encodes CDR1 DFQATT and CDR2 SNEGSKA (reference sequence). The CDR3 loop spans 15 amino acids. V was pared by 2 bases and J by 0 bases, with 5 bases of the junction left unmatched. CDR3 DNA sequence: TGCAGTGCTAGACCCCGGACAGGGCTGAACACTGAAGCTTTCTTT. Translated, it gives CSARPRTGLNTEAFF.

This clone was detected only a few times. This chain's CDR3 is CASSLQADSNQPQHF. Here the CDR3 DNA reads TGTGCCAGCAGTTTACAGGCGGATAGCAATCAGCCCCAGCATTTT. The chain combines TRBV28 with TRBJ1-5; D uncertain. The germline gives CDR1 MDHEN, CDR2 SYDVKM. Trimming pared 2 bases from V and 0 bases from J, leaving 8 bases between. This CDR3 is 15 amino acids long.

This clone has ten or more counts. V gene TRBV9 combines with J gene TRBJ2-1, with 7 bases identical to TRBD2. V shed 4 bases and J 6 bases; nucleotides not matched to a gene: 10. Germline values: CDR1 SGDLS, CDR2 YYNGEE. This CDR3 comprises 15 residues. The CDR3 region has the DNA TGTGCCAGCAGCCCAGACTTTGGGGGGGGCAATGAGCAGTTCTTC. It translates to CASSPDFGGGNEQFF. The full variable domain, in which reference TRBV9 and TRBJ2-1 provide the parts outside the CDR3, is DSGVTQTPKHLITATGQRVTLRCSPRSGDLSVYWYQQSLDQGLQFLIQYYNGEERAKGNILERFSAQQFPDLHSELNLSSLELGDSALYFCASSPDFGGGNEQFFGPGTRLTVL.

The CDR3 loop is CASSLGESGRALDDEQFF. CDR3 sequence (DNA): TGCGCCAGCAGCTTGGGAGAGAGCGGGAGGGCCCTCGACGATGAGCAGTTCTTC. The rearrangement joins TRBV5-1 to TRBJ2-1, with 10 bases that match TRBD2. Germline V gives CDR1 SGHRS, CDR2 YFSETQ. V dropped 0 bases and J dropped 8; count of bases not matched to a gene: 14. The CDR3 totals 18 residues.

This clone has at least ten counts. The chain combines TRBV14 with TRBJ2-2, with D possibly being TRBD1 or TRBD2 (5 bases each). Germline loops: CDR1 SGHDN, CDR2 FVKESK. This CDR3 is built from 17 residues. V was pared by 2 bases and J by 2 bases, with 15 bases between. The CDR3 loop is CASSQKWGRENTGELFF. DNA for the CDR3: TGTGCCAGCAGCCAAAAATGGGGACGGGAAAACACCGGGGAGCTGTTTTTT.

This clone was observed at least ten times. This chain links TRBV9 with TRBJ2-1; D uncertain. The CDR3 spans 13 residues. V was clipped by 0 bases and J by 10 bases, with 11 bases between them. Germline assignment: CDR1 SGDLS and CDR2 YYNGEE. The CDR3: CASSVGLVEEQFF. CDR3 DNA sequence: TGTGCCAGCAGCGTAGGGTTGGTAGAAGAGCAGTTCTTC.

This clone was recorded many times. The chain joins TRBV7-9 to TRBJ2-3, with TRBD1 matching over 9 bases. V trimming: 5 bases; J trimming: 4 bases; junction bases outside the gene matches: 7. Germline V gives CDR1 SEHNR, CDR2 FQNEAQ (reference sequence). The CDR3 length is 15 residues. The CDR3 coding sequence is TGTGCCAGCAGCGACCGGACAGGGGCTCCAGATACGCAGTATTTT. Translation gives CASSDRTGAPDTQYF.

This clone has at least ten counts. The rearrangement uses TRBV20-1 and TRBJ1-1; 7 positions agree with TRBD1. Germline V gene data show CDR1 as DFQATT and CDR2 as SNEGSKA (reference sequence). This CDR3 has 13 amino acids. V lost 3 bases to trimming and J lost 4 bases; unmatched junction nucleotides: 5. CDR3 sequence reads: CSASRQGGTEAFF. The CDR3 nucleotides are TGCAGTGCTAGCCGACAGGGCGGCACTGAAGCTTTCTTT.

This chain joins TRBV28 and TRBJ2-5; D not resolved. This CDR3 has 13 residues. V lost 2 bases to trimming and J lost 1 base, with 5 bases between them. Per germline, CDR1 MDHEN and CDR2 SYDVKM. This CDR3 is CASSLLSQETQYF. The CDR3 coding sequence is TGTGCCAGCAGTTTACTCAGCCAAGAGACCCAGTACTTC.

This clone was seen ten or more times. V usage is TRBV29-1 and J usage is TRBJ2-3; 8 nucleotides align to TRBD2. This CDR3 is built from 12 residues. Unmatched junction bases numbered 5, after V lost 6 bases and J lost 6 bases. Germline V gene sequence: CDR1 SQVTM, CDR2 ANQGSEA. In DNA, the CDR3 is TGCAGCGTGCTGAGACTAGCGGATACGCAGTATTTT. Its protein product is CSVLRLADTQYF.

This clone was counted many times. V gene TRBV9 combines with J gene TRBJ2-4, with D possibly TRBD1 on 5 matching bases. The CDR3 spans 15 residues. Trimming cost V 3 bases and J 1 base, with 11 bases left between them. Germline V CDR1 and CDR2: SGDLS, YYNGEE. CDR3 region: CASSASGFAKNIQYF. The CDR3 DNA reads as TGTGCCAGCAGCGCCTCAGGGTTCGCCAAAAACATTCAGTACTTC.

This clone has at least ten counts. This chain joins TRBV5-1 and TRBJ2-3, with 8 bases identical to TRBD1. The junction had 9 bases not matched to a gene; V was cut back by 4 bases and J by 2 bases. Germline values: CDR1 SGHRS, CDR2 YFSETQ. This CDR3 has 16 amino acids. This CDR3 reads CASSLAGGSFTDTQYF. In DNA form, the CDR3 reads TGCGCCAGCAGCCTGGCAGGGGGCTCCTTCACAGATACGCAGTATTTT.

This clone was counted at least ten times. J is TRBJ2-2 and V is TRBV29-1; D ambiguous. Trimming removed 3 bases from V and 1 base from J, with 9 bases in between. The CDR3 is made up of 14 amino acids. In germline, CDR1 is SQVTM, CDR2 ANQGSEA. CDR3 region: CSVELFGNTGELFF. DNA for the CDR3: TGCAGCGTTGAGCTGTTTGGGAACACCGGGGAGCTGTTTTTT.

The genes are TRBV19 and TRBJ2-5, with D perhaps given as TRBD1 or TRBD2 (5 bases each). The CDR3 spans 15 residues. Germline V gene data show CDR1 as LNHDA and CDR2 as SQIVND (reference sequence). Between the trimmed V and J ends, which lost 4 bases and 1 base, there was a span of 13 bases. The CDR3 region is CASSNQGVGQETQYF. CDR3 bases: TGTGCCAGTAGTAATCAGGGAGTGGGCCAAGAGACCCAGTACTTC.

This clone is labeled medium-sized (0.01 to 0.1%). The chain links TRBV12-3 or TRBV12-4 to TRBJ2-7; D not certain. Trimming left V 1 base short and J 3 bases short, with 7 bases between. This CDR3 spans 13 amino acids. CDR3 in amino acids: CASSLDRSYEQYF. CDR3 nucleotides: TGTGCCAGCAGTTTAGACAGAAGCTACGAGCAGTACTTC.

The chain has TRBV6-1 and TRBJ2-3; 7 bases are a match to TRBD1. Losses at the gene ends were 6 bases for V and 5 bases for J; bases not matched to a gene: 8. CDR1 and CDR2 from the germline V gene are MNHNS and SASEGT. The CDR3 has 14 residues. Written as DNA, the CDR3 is TGTGCCAGCAGGCCGGGCAGGGGGAGAGATACGCAGTATTTT. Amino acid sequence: CASRPGRGRDTQYF.

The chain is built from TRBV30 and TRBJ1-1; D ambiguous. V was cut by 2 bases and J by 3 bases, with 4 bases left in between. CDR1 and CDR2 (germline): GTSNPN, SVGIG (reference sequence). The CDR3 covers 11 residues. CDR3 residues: CAWSHDTEAFF. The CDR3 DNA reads TGTGCCTGGAGTCATGACACTGAAGCTTTCTTT.